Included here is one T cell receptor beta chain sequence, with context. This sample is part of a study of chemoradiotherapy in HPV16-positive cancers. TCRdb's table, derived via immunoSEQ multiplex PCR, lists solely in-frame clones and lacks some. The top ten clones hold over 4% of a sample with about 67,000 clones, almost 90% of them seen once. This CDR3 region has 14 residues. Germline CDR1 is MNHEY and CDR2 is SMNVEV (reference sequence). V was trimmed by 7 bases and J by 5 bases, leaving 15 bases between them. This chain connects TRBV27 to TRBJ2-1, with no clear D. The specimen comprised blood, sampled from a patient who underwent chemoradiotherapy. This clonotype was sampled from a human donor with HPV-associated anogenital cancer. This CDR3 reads CASISLGGHNEQFF. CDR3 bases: TGTGCCAGCATCTCCTTGGGTGGTCACAATGAGCAGTTCTTC.